There are many counts of the clone carrying this T cell receptor beta chain. It was RNA transcripts that yielded the amplified TCR beta CDR3 regions. The study used the HTBI primer set for a first-round RT-PCR of the TCR CDR3. One entry per CDR3 protein results from TCRdb running MiXCR on the multiplex PCR reads. The profile shows approximately 430,000 distinct CDR3 sequences, less than 20% of them singletons. Clinical symptoms, serum thyroxine, TRAb, thyroid ultrasound and orbital computed tomography established diagnosis. The source of the PBMCs was less than 12 ml of fresh peripheral blood. The data were taken from a study of T cells in Graves' hyperthyroidism and ophthalmopathy. The CDR3 runs to 14 residues. Germline CDR1 is MDHEN and CDR2 is SYDVKM. V lost 6 bases and J lost 4, with 13 bases in between.

Sequencing was carried out using blood. The receptor was isolated from a woman aged 18-35 years with Graves' hyperthyroidism. The chain links TRBV28 to TRBJ1-3; D gene unclear. DNA of the CDR3: TGTGCCAGCAGCCCAATAGGGTCGGGAAACACCATATATTTT. This codes for CASSPIGSGNTIYF.